The 5 T cell receptor beta chains given below trace back to one sample, sequenced in a study of shared clonotypes between healthy human individuals. TCRdb's table, derived via immunoSEQ multiplex PCR, lists solely in-frame clones and lacks some. The sample contains roughly 500,000 clones, around 75% of which appear only once. Sequenced sample: PBMCs. The receptors were sampled from a woman between 40 and 50 years old in good health. Some clones in this sample may be carry-over from other donors' samples.

The chain has TRBV6-1 and TRBJ2-7; TRBD2 might be the D (5 bases). The CDR3 runs to 14 residues. The V gene lost 1 base and the J gene lost 6 bases, with 13 bases spanning the gap. CDR1 MNHNS and CDR2 SASEGT come from the germline V gene. The CDR3, as DNA: TGTGCCAGCAGTGAAGGGACTTACTCGGGCGAGCAGTACTTC. Translated: CASSEGTYSGEQYF.

V usage is TRBV5-1 and J usage is TRBJ1-2; tentatively, D is TRBD1 (6 bases). CDR1 is SGHRS, CDR2 YFSETQ, per germline. The V end lost 0 bases, the J end lost 2 bases, and 11 bases lay between the germline ends. The CDR3 length is 15 residues. DNA for the CDR3: TGCGCCAGCAGCTTGGGGCCAGGGGAGAACTATGGCTACACCTTC. It codes for CASSLGPGENYGYTF.

The CDR3 is CASSPPGRETQYF. CDR3 in DNA: TGTGCCAGCAGCCCCCCGGGGAGAGAGACCCAGTACTTC. The chain carries TRBV28 and TRBJ2-5, with D perhaps TRBD2 (5 bases). The length of the CDR3 is 13 residues. The V and J ends lost 6 bases and 4 bases respectively, with 12 bases between them. Germline CDR1 is MDHEN and CDR2 is SYDVKM.

DNA for the CDR3: TGTGCCAGCACCGCCACAGGGGTTCAAGAGACCCAGTACTTC. Translation gives CASTATGVQETQYF. The J gene is TRBJ2-5, the V gene TRBV6-1; 7 positions match TRBD1. V was clipped by 7 bases and J by 2 bases; unmatched bases: 7. Germline CDR1 is MNHNS and CDR2 is SASEGT. The CDR3 has 14 residues.

The DNA of the CDR3 is TGTGCCAGCAGCTTGGTGAGGACTAGCTCGGTAAAAGACAATGAGCAGTTCTTC. This encodes CASSLVRTSSVKDNEQFF. This chain joins TRBV5-6 and TRBJ2-1; the match to TRBD2 covers 8 bases. V shed 0 bases, J shed 5 bases, and the junction held 13 bases outside the gene matches. CDR1 SGHDT and CDR2 YYEEEE come from the germline V gene. The CDR3 length is 18 residues.